One sample yielded the 4 T cell receptor beta chains listed below, sequenced in a study of blood T cell repertoires in COVID-19 (dated by TCRdb to between 2020 and 2021). The method was the immunoSEQ multiplex PCR assay. In its TCRdb copy, this immuneACCESS table keeps in-frame sequences only and misses some clones. Where compared with another copy, unresolved V genes explain less than half of these, and the others have no known cause. This sample has roughly 290,000 clones in its table, and 87% of those were observed once. The ten largest clonotypes hold 6.5% to 9.5% of the sample. Material: peripheral blood. These TCRs come from a woman in her fifties or sixties who had recovered from COVID-19.

The chain is built from TRBV20-1 and TRBJ2-3, with 8 bases lining up with TRBD2. The CDR3 covers 15 residues. Germline loops: CDR1 DFQATT, CDR2 SNEGSKA (reference sequence). The V and J ends lost 3 bases and 2 bases, in that order; junction bases with no gene match: 7. This CDR3 is CSASYGTRLTDTQYF. For the CDR3, the DNA is TGCAGTGCTAGTTACGGGACTAGACTCACAGATACGCAGTATTTT.

Here the CDR3 DNA reads TGCGCCAGCAGCCAGGGGACAACGAGCTCCTACAATGAGCAGTTCTTC. This sequence encodes CASSQGTTSSYNEQFF. This chain uses TRBV4-3 with TRBJ2-1; a weak D match, TRBD1 (6 bases). V was clipped by 3 bases and J by 0 bases, with 12 bases between them. There are 16 residues in the CDR3. Germline assignment: CDR1 LGHNA and CDR2 YSLEER.

This clone was seen only once. This sample includes further DNA sequences coding for the same CDR3. The rearrangement links TRBV19 to TRBJ1-5; no firm D call. The CDR3 is 12 amino acids. CDR1 and CDR2 (germline): LNHDA, SQIVND (reference sequence). V gave up 1 base and J gave up 6 bases, with 4 bases separating them. The CDR3 DNA follows: TGTGCCAGTAGTATAGTCGGTCAGCCCCAGCATTTT. It encodes CASSIVGQPQHF.

V usage is TRBV7-2 and J usage is TRBJ1-5; no reliable D call. V was pared by 8 bases and J by 7 bases, with 9 bases between. This CDR3 region has 11 residues. From germline, CDR1 is SGHTA and CDR2 FQGNSA. Here the CDR3 DNA reads TGTGCCAGCGGATCCGGGCAGCCCCAGCATTTT. Translated, it gives CASGSGQPQHF. Together with reference TRBV7-2 and TRBJ1-5, the CDR3 gives the full variable domain: GAGVSQSPSNKVTEKGKDVELRCDPISGHTALYWYRQSLGQGLEFLIYFQGNSAPDKSGLPSDRFSAERTGGSVSTLTIQRTQQEDSAVYLCASGSGQPQHFGDGTRLSIL.